The sequence of this TCR beta chain was determined in a study of T cells in Graves' hyperthyroidism and ophthalmopathy. Amplified TCR beta CDR3 regions came from RNA transcripts. The primer set for the first-round RT-PCR of the TCR CDR3 was HTBI. TCRdb used MiXCR to reprocess the multiplex PCR reads, holding one entry per CDR3 protein. Of a few hundred thousand distinct CDR3 sequences listed, around 43% are singletons. The germline gives CDR1 MNHNS, CDR2 SASEGT. This CDR3 comprises 14 residues. The ends were cut back, 8 bases at V and 8 bases at J, with 16 bases in the middle. The sequenced sample consisted of peripheral blood or thyroid tissue (not recorded which). The TCR was taken from an adult woman with Graves' disease, either hyperthyroidism or ophthalmopathy (not recorded which). The V and J genes are TRBV6-1 and TRBJ1-6, with D tentatively TRBD1 (6 bases). The CDR3: CASSGGARYSPLHF. CDR3 nucleotides: TGTGCCAGCTCGGGGGGGGCGCGGTATTCACCCCTCCACTTT.